What follows are 27 T cell receptor beta chains derived from one specimen sequenced in a study of blood T cell repertoires in COVID-19. Using immunoSEQ multiplex PCR, the repertoire was profiled, and TCRdb retains in-frame clones only, with some absent. This sample has approximately 260,000 clones, with just over 90% found just once. The sequenced sample consisted of PBMCs or T cells enriched from blood (not recorded which). Receptors originate from a woman under 30 who had recovered from COVID-19.

Worth noting for this clone: Other DNA sequences in this sample translate to the same CDR3. V and J are TRBV18 and TRBJ2-7, with TRBD1 identical over 7 bases. The germline V gene has CDR1 KGHSH and CDR2 LQKENI. The CDR3 has 14 residues. V lost 2 bases, J lost 3 bases, and 4 bases stayed unmatched. The chain's CDR3 is CASSPRTGDYEQYF. CDR3 DNA: TGTGCCAGCTCACCAAGGACAGGAGACTACGAGCAGTACTTC.

The chain carries TRBV5-4 and TRBJ1-3, with D tentatively TRBD1 (5 bases). The germline gives CDR1 SGHNT, CDR2 YYREEE (reference sequence). The CDR3 runs to 16 residues. V lost 1 base to trimming and J lost 0 bases, with 11 bases between them. CDR3 coding DNA: TGTGCCAGCAGCTTGATAGGGGTTACCTCTGGAAACACCATATATTTT. Translating it yields CASSLIGVTSGNTIYF.

This chain connects TRBV14 to TRBJ2-5, with TRBD2 matching over 8 bases. J gave up 2 bases and V 4 bases, and 3 bases lay outside the gene matches. This CDR3 region has 14 residues. Germline CDR1 SGHDN, CDR2 FVKESK. The CDR3 sequence is CASSLLAEQETQYF. In DNA form, the CDR3 reads TGTGCCAGCAGCCTACTAGCGGAGCAAGAGACCCAGTACTTC.

V and J are TRBV28 and TRBJ1-6, with a possible D match to TRBD1 (5 bases). Germline CDR1 and CDR2: MDHEN and SYDVKM. There are 20 residues in the CDR3. V lost 4 bases and J lost 0, with 22 bases in between. The chain's CDR3 is CASSSPFLGPRGSYNSPLHF. The CDR3 nucleotides are TGTGCCAGCAGTTCTCCCTTCTTGGGGCCAAGAGGCTCCTATAATTCACCCCTCCACTTT. The variable domain in full, completed from reference TRBV28 and TRBJ1-6, reads DVKVTQSSRYLVKRTGEKVFLECVQDMDHENMFWYRQDPGLGLRLIYFSYDVKMKEKGDIPEGYSVSREKKERFSLILESASTNQTSMYLCASSSPFLGPRGSYNSPLHFGNGTRLTVT.

This chain connects TRBV6-5 to TRBJ1-1; TRBD1 matches 10 bases. V trimming: 7 bases; J trimming: 7 bases; junction bases outside the gene matches: 3. This CDR3 is built from 12 residues. Germline V gene lookup returns CDR1 MNHEY and CDR2 SVGAGI. The CDR3 sequence is CASTGQGNEAFF. Written as DNA, the CDR3 is TGTGCCAGCACGGGACAGGGGAATGAAGCTTTCTTT.

The V call is TRBV6-5, the J call TRBJ1-2; 7 bases align to TRBD1. The V segment lost 5 bases and the J segment 8 bases; nucleotides outside the gene matches: 8. The CDR3 sequence is 13 residues long. Germline CDR1 is MNHEY and CDR2 is SVGAGI. In nucleotides, the CDR3 is TGTGCCAGCAGTATACGACAGGGACACGGCTACACCTTC. Protein: CASSIRQGHGYTF.

The chain uses TRBV5-1 and TRBJ1-6, with a tentative D call TRBD1 (5 bases). This CDR3 comprises 15 residues. Trimming removed 1 base from V and 5 bases from J, with 10 bases in between. Germline-derived CDR1 and CDR2 are SGHRS and YFSETQ. The CDR3 nucleotides read TGCGCCAGCAGCTTGATTGGGGGGGATAATTCACCCCTCCACTTT. It translates to CASSLIGGDNSPLHF.

This chain links TRBV5-5 with TRBJ2-5, with D possibly being TRBD1 (6 bases). The CDR3 is 13 amino acids. V shed 4 bases and J shed 5 bases, with 12 bases lying between them. From germline, CDR1 is SGHKS and CDR2 YYEKEE (reference sequence). CDR3 coding DNA: TGTGCCAGCAGCCGCTGGGGGCGGGAGACCCAGTACTTC. This encodes CASSRWGRETQYF.

The chain links TRBV25-1 to TRBJ1-2; D is undetermined. CDR1 and CDR2 (germline): MGHDK, SYGVNS. The V gene lost 3 bases and the J gene lost 4 bases, with 12 bases spanning the gap. The CDR3 consists of 14 residues. In DNA form, the CDR3 reads TGTGCCAGCAGTGACCCTTACAACCCCTATGGCTACACCTTC. The encoded protein is CASSDPYNPYGYTF.

This sequence joins TRBV19 and TRBJ2-3; a possible D gene is TRBD1 (6 bases). The length of the CDR3 is 15 residues. Looked up from germline, CDR1 is LNHDA and CDR2 is SQIVND (reference sequence). Trimming cost V 6 bases and J 0 bases, with 13 bases left between them. CDR3 bases: TGTGCCAGTAGGGCAGGGGATTCTAGCACAGATACGCAGTATTTT. It specifies CASRAGDSSTDTQYF.

V and J are TRBV19 and TRBJ1-2; a weak D match, TRBD1 (6 bases). This CDR3 spans 15 amino acids. Deletions cut 3 bases from V and 5 bases from J, with 16 bases between. In germline, CDR1 is LNHDA, CDR2 SQIVND (reference sequence). DNA of the CDR3: TGTGCCAGTAGTATGGGGGCTGGGACACCGTATGGCTACACCTTC. It yields the protein CASSMGAGTPYGYTF.

The chain uses TRBV29-1 and TRBJ2-7, with a possible D match to TRBD2 (6 bases). V was cut by 4 bases and J by 3 bases, with 13 bases left in between. CDR3 size: 13 residues. Germline lookup yields CDR1 SQVTM and CDR2 ANQGSEA. CDR3 DNA: TGCAGCGTTGGGGGCGGGGTGGACTACGAGCAGTACTTC. It yields the protein CSVGGGVDYEQYF.

The chain couples TRBV28 to TRBJ2-4, with TRBD2 matching over 8 bases. V dropped 6 bases and J dropped 8; count of bases not matched to a gene: 12. The CDR3 totals 15 residues. Germline V gene sequence: CDR1 MDHEN, CDR2 SYDVKM. Written as DNA, the CDR3 is TGTGCCAGCAGCCTTTTAGCGGGGCGGGGGGACATTCAGTACTTC. Encoded protein: CASSLLAGRGDIQYF. Full variable domain (missing parts from reference TRBV28 and TRBJ2-4): DVKVTQSSRYLVKRTGEKVFLECVQDMDHENMFWYRQDPGLGLRLIYFSYDVKMKEKGDIPEGYSVSREKKERFSLILESASTNQTSMYLCASSLLAGRGDIQYFGAGTRLSVL.

This chain joins TRBV18 and TRBJ2-3, with TRBD2 matching over 10 bases. J lost 5 bases, V lost 0 bases, and 5 bases had no gene match. The CDR3 is 16 amino acids. Germline V gene lookup returns CDR1 KGHSH and CDR2 LQKENI. This CDR3 reads CASSPPLAGVGDTQYF. CDR3 DNA: TGTGCCAGCTCACCACCCCTAGCGGGAGTCGGAGATACGCAGTATTTT.

The chain is built from TRBV2 and TRBJ2-7, with 8 bases matching TRBD1. The V gene's germline CDR1 is SNHLY and CDR2 FYNNEI. This CDR3 has 13 residues. The J segment lost 2 bases and the V segment lost 10 bases, leaving 7 bases of the junction unmatched. CDR3 bases: TGTGCCACCGCGACAGGGGTAACCTACGAGCAGTACTTC. It yields the protein CATATGVTYEQYF.

The chain recombines TRBV2 with TRBJ2-7; 13 bases map to TRBD2. The CDR3 loop spans 18 amino acids. J was trimmed by 1 base and V by 6 bases; bases with no gene match: 12. The germline CDR1 and CDR2 sequences are SNHLY and FYNNEI. This CDR3 is CASRGLAGSFHRSYEQYF. The CDR3 region has the DNA TGTGCCAGCAGGGGACTAGCGGGGAGTTTCCATAGGTCCTACGAGCAGTACTTC.

The chain uses TRBV6-6 and TRBJ1-6, with 9 bases matching TRBD1. V dropped 2 bases and J dropped 7; count of bases not matched to a gene: 3. Looked up from germline, CDR1 is MNHNY and CDR2 is SVGAGI (reference sequence). The CDR3 has 15 amino acids. The DNA for the CDR3 is TGTGCCAGCAGTTACCCGGGACAGGGAAATTCACCCCTCCACTTT. Translating gives CASSYPGQGNSPLHF.

The rearrangement links TRBV7-9 to TRBJ1-1; TRBD1 agrees at 7 bases. CDR1 and CDR2 (germline): SEHNR, FQNEAQ (reference sequence). The CDR3 sequence is 13 residues long. V was clipped by 4 bases and J by 8 bases; unmatched bases: 7. The DNA for the CDR3 is TGTGCCAGCAGCTCGGGGACAGCTCCAGAAGCTTTCTTT. Amino acids: CASSSGTAPEAFF.

Only a few counts were recorded for this clone. This chain uses TRBV3-1 (or the pseudogene TRBV3-2) with TRBJ2-7, with TRBD1 as a possible D gene (6 bases). The CDR3 totals 14 residues. V lost 1 base, J lost 2 bases, and 9 bases lay in between. The germline gives CDR1 LGHDT, CDR2 YNNKEL (reference sequence). CDR3 in DNA: TGTGCCAGCAGCCAAGCTGGGGGCCCCTACGAGCAGTACTTC. This translates into CASSQAGGPYEQYF.

The CDR3 nucleotides read TGTGCCAGCAGCTCGGGCGGGGGCACAGATACGCAGTATTTT. It specifies CASSSGGGTDTQYF. This chain uses TRBV5-6 with TRBJ2-3, with D perhaps TRBD2 (6 bases). V gave up 3 bases and J gave up 1 base, with 9 bases separating them. Per germline, CDR1 SGHDT and CDR2 YYEEEE. The CDR3 totals 14 residues. Filled out from reference TRBV5-6 and TRBJ2-3, the complete variable domain reads DAGVTQSPTHLIKTRGQQVTLRCSPKSGHDTVSWYQQALGQGPQFIFQYYEEEERQRGNFPDRFSGHQFPNYSSELNVNALLLGDSALYLCASSSGGGTDTQYFGPGTRLTVL.

The V call is TRBV6-4, the J call TRBJ1-5; TRBD1 is a possible D gene (5 bases). V lost 6 bases and J 4 bases, leaving 13 bases between the germline ends. There are 14 residues in the CDR3. The germline gives CDR1 MRHNA, CDR2 SNTAGT. CDR3: CASSGRAGNQPQHF. In nucleotides, the CDR3 is TGTGCCAGCAGCGGGAGGGCAGGGAATCAGCCCCAGCATTTT.

This clone was detected only once. The V gene is TRBV4-3, the J gene TRBJ2-1; 9 positions agree with TRBD1. The CDR3 covers 17 residues. J was trimmed by 7 bases and V by 1 base; bases with no gene match: 11. Germline V CDR1 and CDR2: LGHNA, YSLEER. As DNA, the CDR3 is TGCGCCAGCAGCCAAGCCCTAGGACAGGGGATGGTGAATGAGCAGTTCTTC. This codes for CASSQALGQGMVNEQFF.

This clone has only one observation. V and J are TRBV5-4 and TRBJ2-7, with a possible D match to TRBD2 (6 bases). CDR3 length: 14 amino acids. From germline, CDR1 is SGHNT and CDR2 YYREEE (reference sequence). V was shortened by 4 bases and J by 7 bases, with 18 bases between the two germline ends. The CDR3 region is CASSIDAGREEQYF. In DNA, the CDR3 is TGTGCCAGCAGCATTGACGCGGGAAGGGAAGAGCAGTACTTC.

A single count supports this clone. The rearrangement uses TRBV6-5 and TRBJ2-7; 9 bases line up with TRBD1. Germline V gene sequence: CDR1 MNHEY, CDR2 SVGAGI. The CDR3 has 14 residues. With V trimmed by 0 bases and J by 6 bases, 3 bases remained unmatched. CDR3: CASSYSRDRAEQYF. The CDR3 region has the DNA TGTGCCAGCAGTTACTCTAGGGACAGGGCCGAGCAGTACTTC.

The CDR3 is CASRSTGSSYEQYF. CDR3 in DNA: TGTGCCTCCCGAAGTACGGGAAGCTCCTACGAGCAGTACTTC. The chain links TRBV3-1 (or the pseudogene TRBV3-2) to TRBJ2-7; TRBD2 might be the D (5 bases). Germline lookup yields CDR1 LGHDT and CDR2 YNNKEL (reference sequence). Trimming cost V 11 bases and J 0 bases, with 17 bases left between them. The CDR3 length is 14 residues.

The rearrangement links TRBV5-1 to TRBJ2-7; D unclear. The germline gives CDR1 SGHRS, CDR2 YFSETQ. Trimming pared 0 bases from V and 7 bases from J, leaving 11 bases between. This CDR3 has 13 amino acids. For the CDR3, the DNA is TGCGCCAGCAGCTTGGACGCGTCGGAGGAGCAGTACTTC. Translating it yields CASSLDASEEQYF.

The V gene is TRBV7-9, the J gene TRBJ1-2; maybe TRBD1 (6 bases). This CDR3 has 15 residues. V lost 1 base, J lost 4 bases, and 13 bases lay in between. From germline, CDR1 is SEHNR and CDR2 FQNEAQ (reference sequence). This CDR3 reads CASSLDRVTIYGYTF. In DNA form, the CDR3 reads TGTGCCAGCAGCTTAGACAGGGTCACTATCTATGGCTACACCTTC.